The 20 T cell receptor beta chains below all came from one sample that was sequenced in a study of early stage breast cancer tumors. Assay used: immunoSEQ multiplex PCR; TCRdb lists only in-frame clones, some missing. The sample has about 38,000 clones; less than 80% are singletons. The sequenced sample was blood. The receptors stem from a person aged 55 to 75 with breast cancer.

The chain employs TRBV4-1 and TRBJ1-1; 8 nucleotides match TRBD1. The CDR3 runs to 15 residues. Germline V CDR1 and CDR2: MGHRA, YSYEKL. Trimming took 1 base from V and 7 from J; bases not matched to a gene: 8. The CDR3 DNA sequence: TGCGCCAGCAGCCAAGCCTCGGGACAGGTCCATGAAGCTTTCTTT. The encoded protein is CASSQASGQVHEAFF.

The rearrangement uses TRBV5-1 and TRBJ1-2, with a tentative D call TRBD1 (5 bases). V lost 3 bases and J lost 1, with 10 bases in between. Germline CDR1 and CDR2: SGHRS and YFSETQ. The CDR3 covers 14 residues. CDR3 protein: CASSSGDFNYGYTF. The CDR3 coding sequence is TGCGCCAGCAGCTCGGGGGACTTTAACTATGGCTACACCTTC. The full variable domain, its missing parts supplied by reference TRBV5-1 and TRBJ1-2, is KAGVTQTPRYLIKTRGQQVTLSCSPISGHRSVSWYQQTPGQGLQFLFEYFSETQRNKGNFPGRFSGRQFSNSRSEMNVSTLELGDSALYLCASSSGDFNYGYTFGSGTRLTVV.

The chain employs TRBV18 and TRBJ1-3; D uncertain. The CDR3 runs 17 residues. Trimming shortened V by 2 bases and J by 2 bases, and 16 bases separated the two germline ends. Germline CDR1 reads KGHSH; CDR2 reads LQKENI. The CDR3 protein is CASSPTRTGGTGNTIYF. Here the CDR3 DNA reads TGTGCCAGCTCACCAACAAGGACCGGCGGGACTGGAAACACCATATATTTT.

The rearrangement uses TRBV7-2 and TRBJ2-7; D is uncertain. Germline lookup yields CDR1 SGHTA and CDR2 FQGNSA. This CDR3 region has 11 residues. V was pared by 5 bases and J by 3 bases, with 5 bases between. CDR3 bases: TGTGCCAGCAGCACTTACTACGAGCAGTACTTC. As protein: CASSTYYEQYF.

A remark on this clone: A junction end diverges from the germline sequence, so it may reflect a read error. For the CDR3, the DNA is TGTGCCAGTAGTGTAGACACACAGGGAGGAGGCTACACCTTC. It yields the protein CASSVDTQGGGYTF. The J gene is TRBJ1-2, the V gene TRBV19, with D maybe TRBD1 (6 bases). Germline CDR1 and CDR2: LNHDA and SQIVND (reference sequence). CDR3 size: 14 residues.

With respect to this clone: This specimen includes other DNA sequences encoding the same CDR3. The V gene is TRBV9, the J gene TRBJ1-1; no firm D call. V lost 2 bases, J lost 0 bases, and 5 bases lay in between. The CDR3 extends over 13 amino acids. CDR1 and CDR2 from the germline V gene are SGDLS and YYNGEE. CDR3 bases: TGTGCCAGCAGCGTTCAGGTGAACACTGAAGCTTTCTTT. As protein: CASSVQVNTEAFF.

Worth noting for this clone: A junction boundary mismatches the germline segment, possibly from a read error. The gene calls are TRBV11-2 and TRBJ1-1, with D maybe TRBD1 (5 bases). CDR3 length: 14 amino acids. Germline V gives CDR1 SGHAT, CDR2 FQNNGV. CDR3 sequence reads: CASSFLGAGSTAIF. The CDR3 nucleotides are TGTGCCAGCAGCTTCCTTGGGGCGGGGTCTACGGCTATCTTT.

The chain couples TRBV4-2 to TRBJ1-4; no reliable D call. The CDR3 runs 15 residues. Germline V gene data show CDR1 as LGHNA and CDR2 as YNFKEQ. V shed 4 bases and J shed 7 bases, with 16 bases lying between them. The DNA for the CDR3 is TGTGCCAGCAGCCTAATGGGCCCGGGCAGTGAAAAACTGTTTTTT. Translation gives CASSLMGPGSEKLFF.

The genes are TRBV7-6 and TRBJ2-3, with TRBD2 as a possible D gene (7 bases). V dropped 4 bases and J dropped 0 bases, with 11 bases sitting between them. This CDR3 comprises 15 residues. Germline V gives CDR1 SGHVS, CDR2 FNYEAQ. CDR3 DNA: TGTGCCAGCAGCTCGGGGGGCGCAAGCACAGATACGCAGTATTTT. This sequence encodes CASSSGGASTDTQYF. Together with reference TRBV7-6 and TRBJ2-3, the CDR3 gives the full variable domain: GAGVSQSPRYKVTKRGQDVALRCDPISGHVSLYWYRQALGQGPEFLTYFNYEAQQDKSGLPNDRFSAERPEGSISTLTIQRTEQRDSAMYRCASSSGGASTDTQYFGPGTRLTVL.

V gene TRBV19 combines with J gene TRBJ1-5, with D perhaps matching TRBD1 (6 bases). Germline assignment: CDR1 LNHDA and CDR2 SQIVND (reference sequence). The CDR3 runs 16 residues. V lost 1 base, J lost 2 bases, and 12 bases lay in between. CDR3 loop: CASSIGGGLGNQPQHF. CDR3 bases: TGTGCCAGTAGTATAGGCGGGGGGCTTGGCAATCAGCCCCAGCATTTT.

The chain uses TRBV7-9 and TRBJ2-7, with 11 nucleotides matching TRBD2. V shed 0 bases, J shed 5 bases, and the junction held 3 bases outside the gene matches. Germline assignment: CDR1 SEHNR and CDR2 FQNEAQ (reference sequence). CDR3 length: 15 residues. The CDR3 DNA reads TGTGCCAGCAGCTTAGCGCTAGCGGGGGGCGACGAGCAGTACTTC. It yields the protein CASSLALAGGDEQYF. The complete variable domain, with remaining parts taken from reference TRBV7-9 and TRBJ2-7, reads DTGVSQNPRHKITKRGQNVTFRCDPISEHNRLYWYRQTLGQGPEFLTYFQNEAQLEKSRLLSDRFSAERPKGSFSTLEIQRTEQGDSAMYLCASSLALAGGDEQYFGPGTRLTVT.

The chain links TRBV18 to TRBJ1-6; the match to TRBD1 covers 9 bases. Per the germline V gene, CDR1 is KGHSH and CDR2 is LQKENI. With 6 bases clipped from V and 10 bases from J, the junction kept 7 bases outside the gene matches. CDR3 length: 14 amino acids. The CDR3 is CASSRDRAESPLHF. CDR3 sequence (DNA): TGTGCCAGCTCGCGGGACAGGGCAGAATCACCCCTCCACTTT.

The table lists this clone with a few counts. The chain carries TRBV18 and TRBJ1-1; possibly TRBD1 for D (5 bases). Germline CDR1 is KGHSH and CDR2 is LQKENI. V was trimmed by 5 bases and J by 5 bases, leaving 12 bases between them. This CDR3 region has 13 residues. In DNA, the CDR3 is TGTGCCAGCTCATCATGGGGGGATACTGAAGCTTTCTTT. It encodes CASSSWGDTEAFF.

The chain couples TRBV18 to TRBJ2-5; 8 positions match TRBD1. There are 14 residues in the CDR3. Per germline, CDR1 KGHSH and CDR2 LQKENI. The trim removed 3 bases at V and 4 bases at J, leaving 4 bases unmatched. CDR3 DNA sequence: TGTGCCAGCTCACCGGGGACAGGTCGAGAGACCCAGTACTTC. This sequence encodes CASSPGTGRETQYF.

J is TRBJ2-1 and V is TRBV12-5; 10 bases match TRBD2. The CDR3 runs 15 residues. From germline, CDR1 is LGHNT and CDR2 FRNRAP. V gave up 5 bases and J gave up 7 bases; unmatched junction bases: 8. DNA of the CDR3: TGTGCTAGTGGTCCGGGACTAGCGCCTTGGAATGAGCAGTTCTTC. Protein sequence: CASGPGLAPWNEQFF.

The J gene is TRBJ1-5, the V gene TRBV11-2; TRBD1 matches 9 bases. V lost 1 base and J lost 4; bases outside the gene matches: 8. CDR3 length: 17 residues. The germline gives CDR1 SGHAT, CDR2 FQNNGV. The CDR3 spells CASSLGGTGTRNQPQHF. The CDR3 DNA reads TGTGCCAGCAGCTTAGGGGGGACAGGGACGAGAAATCAGCCCCAGCATTTT.

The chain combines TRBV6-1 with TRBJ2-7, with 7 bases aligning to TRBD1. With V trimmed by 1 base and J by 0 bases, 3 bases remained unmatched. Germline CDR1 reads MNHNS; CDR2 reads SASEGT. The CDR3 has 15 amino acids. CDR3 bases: TGTGCCAGCAGTGAAGAAGCAGGGGGCTCCTACGAGCAGTACTTC. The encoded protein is CASSEEAGGSYEQYF.

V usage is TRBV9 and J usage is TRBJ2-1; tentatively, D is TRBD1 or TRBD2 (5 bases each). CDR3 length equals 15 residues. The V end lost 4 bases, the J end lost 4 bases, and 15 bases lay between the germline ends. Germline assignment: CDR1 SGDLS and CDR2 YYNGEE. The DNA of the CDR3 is TGTGCCAGCAGCCCCGGGGCTCCAGTATACAATGAGCAGTTCTTC. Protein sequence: CASSPGAPVYNEQFF.

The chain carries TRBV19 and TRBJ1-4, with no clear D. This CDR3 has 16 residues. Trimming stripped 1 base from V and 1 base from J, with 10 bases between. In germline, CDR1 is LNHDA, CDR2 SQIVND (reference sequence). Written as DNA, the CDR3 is TGTGCCAGTAGTATAGGGACTCGAGGAACTAATGAAAAACTGTTTTTT. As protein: CASSIGTRGTNEKLFF.

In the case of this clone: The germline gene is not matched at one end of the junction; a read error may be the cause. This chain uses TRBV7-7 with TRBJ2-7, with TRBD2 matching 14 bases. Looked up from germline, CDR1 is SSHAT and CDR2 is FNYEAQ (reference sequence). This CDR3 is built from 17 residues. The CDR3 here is CASSLAGTSGSSYEQYF. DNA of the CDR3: TGTGCTAGCAGCTTAGCGGGGACTAGCGGGAGCTCCTACGAGCAGTACTTC.